The present TCR beta chain was sequenced within a study of glioma-infiltrating T cells. TCR alpha and beta CDR3 regions were amplified from RNA using iRepertoire nested multiplex PCR. MiXCR, run by TCRdb on the multiplex PCR reads, gives a single entry per CDR3 protein. The sample records under 200,000 distinct CDR3 sequences, around 45% being singletons. Regarding this clonotype: One end of the junction is discordant with germline, which a read error may explain.

The CDR3 length is 12 residues. The genes are TRBV12-3 or TRBV12-4 and TRBJ2-5, with 7 bases lining up with TRBD2. The clonotype originates from a human donor with low-grade glioma or glioblastoma, undergoing nonglioma brain surgery, or in good health (not recorded which). Material for sequencing was glioma tissue, nonneoplastic brain tissue, or PBMCs (not recorded which). The CDR3 region has the DNA TGTGCCAGCAGCCCCCGGGAGGAGAGCCAGTACTTC. Its protein product is CASSPREESQYF.